A single sample is the source of the 25 T cell receptor beta chains below, sequenced in a study of blood T cells in healthy people across ages. Together with a sample-barcoded 5' primer, a J-beta primer mix was included in a second PCR lasting about 6 to 12 cycles. MiXCR, applied by TCRdb to the 5' RACE reads, yields one record per CDR3 protein. The repertoire has nearly 1 million distinct CDR3 sequences, roughly 47% of them found once; the top ten carry over 20%. The specimen sequenced was blood. Receptors were obtained from a woman aged 55-70 years in good health.

This clonotype was counted only a few times. The chain combines TRBV15 with TRBJ2-4; no firm D call. Germline V CDR1 and CDR2: LNHNV, YYDKDF (reference sequence). The CDR3 spans 18 residues. V was trimmed by 0 bases and J by 0 bases, leaving 15 bases between them. CDR3 DNA: TGTGCCACCAGCAGAGATCGGGCCAACCCGAGAGCCAAAAACATTCAGTACTTC. Its protein is CATSRDRANPRAKNIQYF. Variable domain in full (rest from reference TRBV15 and TRBJ2-4): DAMVIQNPRYQVTQFGKPVTLSCSQTLNHNVMYWYQQKSSQAPKLLFHYYDKDFNNEADTPDNFQSRRPNTSFCFLDIRSPGLGDTAMYLCATSRDRANPRAKNIQYFGAGTRLSVL.

The chain recombines TRBV20-1 with TRBJ1-2; D may be TRBD1 (5 bases). Germline CDR1 DFQATT, CDR2 SNEGSKA (reference sequence). The CDR3 extends over 13 amino acids. The CDR3 here is CGVSPGLNYGYTF. In nucleotides, the CDR3 is TGCGGTGTAAGCCCGGGGCTAAACTATGGCTACACCTTC.

Of note for this clonotype: A read error is possible here, since a much larger clone lies one base away. The V call is TRBV7-9, the J call TRBJ2-3, with a weak D call TRBD2 (6 bases). The V and J ends lost 4 bases and 4 bases respectively, with 6 bases between them. The CDR3 is 12 amino acids. CDR1 is SEHNR and CDR2 is FQNEAQ in the germline V gene (reference sequence). In DNA form, the CDR3 reads TGTGCCAGCAGCTGGGAGGCAGATACGCAGTATTTT. This translates into CASSWEADTQYF.

Turning to this clonotype: This clone may be a read error of a much larger clone one base away. V usage is TRBV10-3 and J usage is TRBJ2-7, with D unresolved. V dropped 3 bases and J dropped 3 bases, with 6 bases sitting between them. Germline V CDR1 and CDR2: ENHRY, SYGVKD. The CDR3 runs 12 residues. The chain's CDR3 is CAISDSLYEQYF. The CDR3 bases are TGTGCCATCAGTGACTCCCTCTACGAGCAGTACTTC.

A word on this clonotype: Relative to the germline gene, one junction end is altered; a read error may explain this. This chain uses TRBV4-1 with TRBJ2-1; no reliable D call. The germline CDR1 and CDR2 sequences are MGHRA and YSYEKL. This CDR3 comprises 13 residues. Here the CDR3 DNA reads TGCGCCGGCAGCCAAGCGTACTACAATGAGCAGTTCTTC. Protein sequence: CAGSQAYYNEQFF.

The rearrangement links TRBV27 to TRBJ2-5; 11 bases align to TRBD2. TRBJ2-7 matches the DNA end more closely, so the J call is doubtful. Germline V gene data show CDR1 as MNHEY and CDR2 as SMNVEV (reference sequence). The CDR3 sequence is 13 residues long. The CDR3 sequence is CASKVAGGYEQYF. In DNA form, the CDR3 reads TGTGCCAGCAAAGTAGCGGGGGGGTACGAGCAGTACTTC.

Turning to this clonotype: The junction differs from germline at one of its ends, possibly a read error. The chain links TRBV20-1 to TRBJ2-7; weak D call: TRBD1 (6 bases). The germline V gene has CDR1 DFQATT and CDR2 SNEGSKA (reference sequence). The CDR3 consists of 14 residues. The CDR3 protein is CIARNRVGDYEQYF. CDR3 nucleotides: TGCATTGCTAGGAACAGGGTTGGGGACTACGAGCAGTACTTC.

V is TRBV2 and J is TRBJ2-2; maybe TRBD1 (6 bases). Trimming took 4 bases from V and 4 from J, leaving 10 bases between them. The CDR3 has 14 amino acids. CDR1 SNHLY and CDR2 FYNNEI come from the germline V gene. The CDR3 sequence is CASSAQGGTGELFF. The CDR3 bases are TGTGCCAGCAGTGCCCAAGGGGGCACCGGGGAGCTGTTTTTT.

In its sample, this clonotype was seen once. The chain couples TRBV3-1 to TRBJ2-4; maybe TRBD2 (5 bases). The J call may be incorrect, as the DNA end agrees better with TRBJ2-7. CDR1 LGHDT and CDR2 YNNKEL come from the germline V gene (reference sequence). The CDR3 sequence is 14 residues long. The CDR3 loop reads CASSQGFIANEQYF. Written as DNA, the CDR3 is TGTGCCAGCAGCCAAGGGTTCATAGCGAACGAGCAGTACTTC.

V usage is TRBV4-1 and J usage is TRBJ2-3, with 11 nucleotides matching TRBD2. Germline V gene lookup returns CDR1 MGHRA and CDR2 YSYEKL. The CDR3 spans 18 residues. The V gene end was trimmed by 10 bases and the J gene end by 7 bases; junction bases not matched to a gene: 22. As DNA, the CDR3 is TGCGCCACCAGGGATAGATTCGTTACTAGCGGGAGAACAAATACGCAGTATTTT. This gives the protein CATRDRFVTSGRTNTQYF.

V is TRBV7-9 and J is TRBJ2-7; 9 nucleotides align to TRBD1. The germline V gene encodes CDR1 SEHNR and CDR2 FQNEAQ (reference sequence). The junction had 5 bases not matched to a gene; V was cut back by 0 bases and J by 5 bases. The CDR3 runs 15 residues. The chain's CDR3 is CASSLALGQGHEQYF. CDR3 DNA sequence: TGTGCCAGCAGCTTAGCCCTGGGACAGGGCCACGAGCAGTACTTC.

This clonotype was recorded once. The V and J genes are TRBV24-1 and TRBJ2-5; D uncertain. CDR3 length: 13 amino acids. The germline gives CDR1 KGHDR, CDR2 SFDVKD. V was trimmed by 3 bases and J by 7 bases, leaving 11 bases between them. CDR3 bases: TGTGCCACCAGTGATGAGGCCATCGGGACCCAGTACTTC. Protein: CATSDEAIGTQYF.

This clonotype was detected only a few times. The chain recombines TRBV28 with TRBJ2-7; tentatively, D is TRBD1 or TRBD2 (5 bases each). The CDR3 totals 16 residues. Looked up from germline, CDR1 is MDHEN and CDR2 is SYDVKM. The ends were cut back, 6 bases at V and 7 bases at J, with 25 bases in the middle. The CDR3 sequence: CASRSPSSGRPGEQYF. The CDR3 DNA is TGTGCCAGCAGATCCCCATCCTCGGGACGCCCGGGAGAGCAGTACTTC.

This chain uses TRBV20-1 with TRBJ1-2; D unclear. V was trimmed by 5 bases and J by 6 bases, leaving 16 bases between them. The CDR3 is 13 amino acids. CDR1 is DFQATT and CDR2 is SNEGSKA in the germline V gene (reference sequence). DNA of the CDR3: TGCAGTGCTTACCCGGACGCTAAGGATGGCTACACCTTC. Its protein product is CSAYPDAKDGYTF.

The gene calls are TRBV5-6 and TRBJ2-3; D gene unclear. The germline CDR1 and CDR2 sequences are SGHDT and YYEEEE. The CDR3 is 15 residues long. V shed 5 bases and J shed 3 bases, with 16 bases lying between them. CDR3 region: CASRSSGLWTDTQYF. CDR3 in DNA: TGTGCCAGCAGGTCGAGTGGGCTGTGGACAGATACGCAGTATTTT.

The chain recombines TRBV29-1 with TRBJ2-5; D remains ambiguous. The ends were cut back, 7 bases at V and 8 bases at J, with 20 bases in the middle. The germline gives CDR1 SQVTM, CDR2 ANQGSEA. The length of the CDR3 is 13 residues. DNA of the CDR3: TGCAGCGCCCCACGAGCGAGGTTTGAAACCCAGTACTTC. It encodes CSAPRARFETQYF.

The genes are TRBV29-1 and TRBJ2-1, with 7 bases that match TRBD2. The V segment lost 7 bases and the J segment 9 bases; nucleotides outside the gene matches: 12. This CDR3 has 13 amino acids. CDR1 SQVTM and CDR2 ANQGSEA come from the germline V gene. CDR3 loop: CSAGREGVGEQFF. CDR3 in DNA: TGCAGCGCCGGCAGGGAGGGAGTAGGTGAGCAGTTCTTC.

This chain joins TRBV29-1 and TRBJ1-6, with D possibly matching TRBD1 (5 bases). Germline CDR1 reads SQVTM; CDR2 reads ANQGSEA. The CDR3 is 13 amino acids. With 6 bases removed from V and 6 bases from J, the gap between germline ends came to 12 bases. CDR3 protein: CSVRWDLNSPLHF. CDR3 nucleotides: TGCAGCGTGAGATGGGACCTTAATTCACCCCTCCACTTT.

This sequence joins TRBV6-6 and TRBJ2-3; D is undetermined. Germline V gene lookup returns CDR1 MNHNY and CDR2 SVGAGI (reference sequence). The CDR3 spans 13 residues. Trimming took off 0 bases at V and 6 bases at J, with 7 bases between the two ends. The CDR3 DNA is TGTGCCAGCAGTTACTCGATGAGGGATACGCAGTATTTT. Its translation: CASSYSMRDTQYF.

This clonotype was seen a handful of times. The V and J genes are TRBV12-3 or TRBV12-4 and TRBJ2-1, with 7 bases aligning to TRBD2. The V gene end was trimmed by 4 bases and the J gene end by 7 bases; junction bases not matched to a gene: 10. The CDR3 consists of 15 residues. The CDR3 spells CASSSTAGSINEQFF. DNA of the CDR3: TGTGCCAGCAGTTCTACAGCGGGGTCCATTAATGAGCAGTTCTTC.

CDR3 coding DNA: TGTGCCTGGGCGAAACTAGCGGGGCAATACAATGAGCAGTTCTTC. Translating it yields CAWAKLAGQYNEQFF. V and J are TRBV30 and TRBJ2-1, with 10 bases aligning to TRBD2. Germline lookup yields CDR1 GTSNPN and CDR2 SVGIG (reference sequence). The CDR3 totals 15 residues. V lost 5 bases and J lost 4; bases outside the gene matches: 8.

The chain uses TRBV20-1 and TRBJ1-5; a weak D match, TRBD1 (5 bases). V was pared by 5 bases and J by 1 base, with 9 bases between. This CDR3 is 13 amino acids long. Germline-derived CDR1 and CDR2 are DFQATT and SNEGSKA (reference sequence). CDR3 sequence reads: CSALRESNQPQHF. In nucleotides, the CDR3 is TGCAGTGCTCTCAGGGAGAGCAATCAGCCCCAGCATTTT.

This clonotype was counted once. This chain connects TRBV27 to TRBJ1-2; D is uncertain. V was shortened by 7 bases and J by 4 bases, with 16 bases between the two germline ends. This CDR3 is 14 amino acids long. The germline V gene encodes CDR1 MNHEY and CDR2 SMNVEV (reference sequence). CDR3 in amino acids: CASTRFEEGYGYTF. CDR3 DNA sequence: TGTGCCAGCACCCGCTTCGAGGAGGGCTATGGCTACACCTTC.

In this sample, this clonotype turned up many times. Here the CDR3 DNA reads TGTGCCAGCAGTGCGCTTGGAGGCAACTCCTACGAGCAGTACTTC. Protein product: CASSALGGNSYEQYF. The chain combines TRBV25-1 with TRBJ2-7, with D possibly matching TRBD2 (5 bases). The V gene lost 4 bases and the J gene lost 0 bases, with 13 bases spanning the gap. The CDR3 totals 15 residues. The germline gives CDR1 MGHDK, CDR2 SYGVNS.

This chain connects TRBV29-1 to TRBJ2-3; 10 bases match TRBD2. Germline V gene data show CDR1 as SQVTM and CDR2 as ANQGSEA. The CDR3 covers 13 residues. J lost 5 bases, V lost 3 bases, and 2 bases had no gene match. As DNA, the CDR3 is TGCAGCGTTGACCTAGCGGGAGTAGATACGCAGTATTTT. It yields the protein CSVDLAGVDTQYF.